This T cell receptor beta chain was sequenced for a study of lymphopenia after photon versus proton radiotherapy (dated by TCRdb to about 2019). Study-level background: Photon and proton radiation therapy were compared by the study for their immunological effects in patients with gastrointestinal tumors who developed high-grade lymphopenia. The 20 patients in the cohort had gastrointestinal tumors, were treated with either photon or proton therapy, and subsequently developed lymphopenia. The study was designed to characterize how the impact on the immune system differs between the two radiation modalities.

Libraries were built with the immunoSEQ multiplex PCR assay. T cell repertoires were profiled with deep sequencing of rearranged TCR beta loci together with multiparametric flow cytometry. TCRdb holds this immuneACCESS table with in-frame rearrangements only. Some clones are missing; in checked studies, unresolved V genes explain under half, and the rest has no known cause. This sample is represented by about 30,000 clones; under 90% of them were singletons. The ten biggest clones cover about 7% of the sample. The germline V gene encodes CDR1 MNHEY and CDR2 SMNVEV (reference sequence). The CDR3 holds 13 amino acids from the cysteine to the phenylalanine. Solely the CDR3 DNA is kept, with 39 bases framed from the first base. V gives up 7 bases and J gives up 7 bases, and the segment between their germline ends measures 14 bases. Study-wide conclusions, independent of this receptor: The survival association was assessed only in patients who died, and better survival with proton therapy was presented by the authors as a possibility rather than a demonstrated result. Across the cohort, among patients who died, a greater drop in TCR diversity after the nadir was inversely correlated with overall survival time. During treatment, patients who received proton therapy stayed relatively stable, whereas patients who received photon therapy lost naive T cells and TCR diversity and gained effector/memory populations. After the lymphocyte count nadir, oligoclonal expansion, especially of CD8+ Temra cells, was observed in photon-treated repertoires, and the drop in diversity was driven by this expansion.

As concerns this clone: The antigen this receptor binds is unknown. Base qualities are not at hand, and no much larger clone is one base apart.

Recombination connected TRBV27 to TRBJ2-1; the D gene cannot be resolved beyond TRBD1 or TRBD2, each matching 6 bases. Sample: peripheral blood, taken from a patient treated with photon-based radiotherapy. The origin of this receptor is a woman in her fifties or sixties with pancreatic cancer. DNA sequence: TGTGCCAGCAAGGGGGGCGGGATTAATGAGCAGTTCTTC. This translates into CASKGGGINEQFF.